This is a list of T cell receptor beta chains from one sample in a study of blood T cell repertoires in COVID-19. Assay used: immunoSEQ multiplex PCR; TCRdb lists only in-frame clones, some missing. The data contain about 100,000 clones, roughly 90% of them seen just once; the ten biggest clones take up under 8.5%. The sample consisted of peripheral blood. The receptors stem from a man aged 55 to 70 with acute or convalescent COVID-19. Both conserved end residues are part of each CDR3. A D gene is named only where the DNA matches it firmly. Size is stated for part of the rows, as once, few or many counts, or as a class when the clone is expanded.

V gene: TRBV9; clone size: NA; J gene: TRBJ2-1; D gene: NA; CDR3 DNA: TGTGCCAGCAGCGTAGATCCCAGTCTAGCGCTCTGGGGGAATGAGCAGTTCTTC; CDR3 protein: CASSVDPSLALWGNEQFF
V gene: TRBV6-5; clone size: NA; J gene: TRBJ1-1; D gene: TRBD1; CDR3 DNA: TGTGCCAGCGACAGGGTCGGGAACACTGAAGCTTTCTTT; CDR3 protein: CASDRVGNTEAFF
V gene: TRBV30; clone size: few; J gene: TRBJ1-2; D gene: NA; CDR3 DNA: TGTGCCTGGAGTGTCTCTCTGCCACCCAGGAATGGCTACACCTTC; CDR3 protein: CAWSVSLPPRNGYTF
V gene: TRBV27; clone size: NA; J gene: TRBJ2-7; D gene: NA; CDR3 DNA: TGTGCCAGCAGTTTTAACCCGACGCGGGGTTTGGGCTACGAGCAGTACTTC; CDR3 protein: CASSFNPTRGLGYEQYF
V gene: TRBV5-4; clone size: NA; J gene: TRBJ1-1; D gene: NA; CDR3 DNA: TGTGCCAGCAGCTTGGGTTCTGGGGCGAACACTGAAGCTTTCTTT; CDR3 protein: CASSLGSGANTEAFF
V gene: TRBV28; clone size: NA; J gene: TRBJ1-1; D gene: NA; CDR3 DNA: TGTGCCAGCAGTTTGCCCCAGTACACTGAAGCTTTCTTT; CDR3 protein: CASSLPQYTEAFF
V gene: TRBV11-2; clone size: NA; J gene: TRBJ2-3; D gene: NA; CDR3 DNA: TGTGCCAGCAGCTTGAGGTCCAGCGGGCTGTTAGATACGCAGTATTTT; CDR3 protein: CASSLRSSGLLDTQYF
V gene: TRBV6-4; clone size: NA; J gene: TRBJ2-2; D gene: TRBD2; CDR3 DNA: TGTGCCAGCTCCTACACTAGCGGGGGACCAAACACCGGGGAGCTGTTTTTT; CDR3 protein: CASSYTSGGPNTGELFF
V gene: TRBV2; clone size: NA; J gene: TRBJ1-5; D gene: NA; CDR3 DNA: TGTGCCAGCAGCTCAGATCAGCCCCAGCATTTT; CDR3 protein: CASSSDQPQHF
V gene: TRBV21-1; clone size: NA; J gene: TRBJ2-1; D gene: NA; CDR3 DNA: TGTGCCAGCAGCAAAGAGGGACTAGCGGGAAATGAGCAGTTCTTC; CDR3 protein: CASSKEGLAGNEQFF
V gene: TRBV30; clone size: NA; J gene: TRBJ2-4; D gene: NA; CDR3 DNA: TGTGCCTGGAGTTCCTCTGACATTCAGTACTTC; CDR3 protein: CAWSSSDIQYF
V gene: TRBV9; clone size: NA; J gene: TRBJ2-1; D gene: NA; CDR3 DNA: TGTGCCAGCAGCGTTCACGGGAGCAGCCCTAGCTCCTACAATGAGCAGTTCTTC; CDR3 protein: CASSVHGSSPSSYNEQFF
V gene: TRBV29-1; clone size: once; J gene: TRBJ2-5; D gene: TRBD2; CDR3 DNA: TGCAGCGTCTCGGGACTAGCGGGGGTCCAAGAGACCCAGTACTTC; CDR3 protein: CSVSGLAGVQETQYF
V gene: TRBV5-5; clone size: NA; J gene: TRBJ1-5; D gene: NA; CDR3 DNA: TGTGCCAGCAGCTTGGGAAATCTCGTAGGCAATCAGCCCCAGCATTTT; CDR3 protein: CASSLGNLVGNQPQHF
V gene: TRBV19; clone size: NA; J gene: TRBJ1-5; D gene: TRBD1; CDR3 DNA: TGTGCCAGTAGTATACTGTGGCAGGGGGCTCAGCCCCAGCATTTT; CDR3 protein: CASSILWQGAQPQHF
V gene: TRBV14; clone size: NA; J gene: TRBJ1-2; D gene: NA; CDR3 DNA: TGTGCCAGCAGCCAGGGAGGGAGGTTCCAAGCTGGCTACACCTTC; CDR3 protein: CASSQGGRFQAGYTF
V gene: TRBV18; clone size: once; J gene: TRBJ2-5; D gene: NA; CDR3 DNA: TGTGCCAGCTCACCCGAGCTACAAGAGACCCAGTACTTC; CDR3 protein: CASSPELQETQYF
V gene: TRBV6-5; clone size: once; J gene: TRBJ1-2; D gene: NA; CDR3 DNA: TGTGCCAGCATCACCGGGAACTATGGCTACACCTTC; CDR3 protein: CASITGNYGYTF
V gene: TRBV21-1; clone size: NA; J gene: TRBJ1-1; D gene: NA; CDR3 DNA: TGTGCCAGCAGAGACACCGGGGTGGACCGCACTGAAGCTTTCTTT; CDR3 protein: CASRDTGVDRTEAFF